This passage covers 6 T cell receptor beta chains from one sample sequenced in a study of CD4 and CD8 cells across lung adenocarcinoma regions. A single record per CDR3 protein comes from TCRdb applying MiXCR to the PCR reads. The sample contains about 4,900 distinct CDR3 sequences, 50% to 60% of which appear only once. The sequencing sample was made of CD4+ T cells from the center of a lung tumor. The receptors were gathered from a male donor with lung adenocarcinoma. The CD4 and CD8 labels of this study may be unreliable.

V and J are TRBV7-2 and TRBJ2-4; TRBD1 aligns across 7 bases. Per the germline V gene, CDR1 is SGHTA and CDR2 is FQGNSA. There are 18 residues in the CDR3. V dropped 5 bases and J dropped 3; count of bases not matched to a gene: 16. The CDR3 bases are TGTGCCAGCAGCCCCAGGCAATCACAGGGGATAAACAAAAACATTCAGTACTTC. It codes for CASSPRQSQGINKNIQYF.

This clonotype was observed a handful of times. This chain connects TRBV25-1 to TRBJ2-7; TRBD2 aligns across 14 bases. The J segment lost 2 bases and the V segment lost 4 bases, leaving 19 bases of the junction unmatched. The CDR3 contains 21 residues. From germline, CDR1 is MGHDK and CDR2 SYGVNS. The CDR3 spells CASSGSPLGTSGSKPPYEQYF. The CDR3, as DNA: TGTGCCAGCAGTGGAAGTCCACTAGGGACTAGCGGGAGCAAGCCCCCCTACGAGCAGTACTTC.

In this sample, this clonotype is medium-sized. Compared with germline, one end of the junction differs, possibly owing to a read error. J is TRBJ2-1 and V is TRBV6-1; D gene unclear. The J call may be faulty, since TRBJ2-7 better matches the DNA end. In germline, CDR1 is MNHNS, CDR2 SASEGT. The CDR3 consists of 9 residues. This CDR3 is CASGDEQYF. CDR3 bases: TGTGCCAGCGGTGACGAGCAGTACTTC.

The rearrangement links TRBV7-2 to TRBJ2-1; 15 nucleotides agree with TRBD2. With V trimmed by 5 bases and J by 12 bases, 11 bases remained unmatched. Germline V CDR1 and CDR2: SGHTA, FQGNSA. The CDR3 contains 16 residues. The CDR3 nucleotides are TGTGCCAGCAGCCCAAGCGCGGGACTAGCGGGAGGTCGGCAGTTCTTC. It specifies CASSPSAGLAGGRQFF.

The gene calls are TRBV6-1 and TRBJ2-1; 10 bases align to TRBD2. Unmatched junction bases numbered 5, after V lost 5 bases and J lost 4 bases. Germline CDR1 and CDR2: MNHNS and SASEGT. The CDR3 loop spans 15 amino acids. CDR3 protein: CASSPASGRYNEQFF. The CDR3 coding sequence is TGTGCCAGCAGTCCCGCTAGCGGGAGATACAATGAGCAGTTCTTC.

In its sample, this clonotype is medium-sized. The V and J genes are TRBV6-1 and TRBJ1-3; 7 bases align to TRBD1. The CDR3 loop spans 16 amino acids. V lost 5 bases, J lost 2 bases, and 9 bases stayed unmatched. Germline lookup yields CDR1 MNHNS and CDR2 SASEGT. This CDR3 reads CASSPTGVNTGNTIYF. In DNA, the CDR3 is TGTGCCAGCAGTCCAACAGGGGTTAATACTGGAAACACCATATATTTT.